The 15 T cell receptor beta chains in this list originate from one sample, sequenced in a study of blood T cell repertoires in COVID-19 (TCRdb year 2020). Libraries came from the immunoSEQ multiplex PCR assay. The table comes from immuneACCESS by way of TCRdb, which keeps in-frame sequences with V and J called. Part of the clones is missing from these tables; in studies checked, under half for an unresolved V gene and the rest for unknown reasons. Within this sample are about 47,000 clones, with 75% to 85% of them counted one time only. Clones ranked in the top ten supply 13% to 15% of the sample. Specimen: peripheral blood. These receptors came from a human donor with acute or convalescent COVID-19. The donor label of this sample is uncertain.

V usage is TRBV27 and J usage is TRBJ1-6; TRBD1 is a possible D gene (6 bases). CDR3 length: 14 residues. Trimming stripped 6 bases from V and 10 bases from J, with 16 bases between. Germline values: CDR1 MNHEY, CDR2 SMNVEV (reference sequence). CDR3 sequence: CASSRGQGRSPLHF. The CDR3 nucleotides are TGTGCCAGCAGCAGGGGCCAGGGACGGTCACCCCTCCACTTT.

The rearrangement links TRBV7-2 to TRBJ2-5; D gene ambiguous. The CDR3 sequence is 15 residues long. Germline loops: CDR1 SGHTA, CDR2 FQGNSA. Deletions cut 1 base from V and 7 bases from J, with 16 bases between. The CDR3 nucleotides read TGTGCCAGCAGCTTAGACGGATCGCGTCCGGGGACCCAGTACTTC. It encodes CASSLDGSRPGTQYF.

V is TRBV19 and J is TRBJ2-2, with 7 bases fitting TRBD1. The junction had 3 bases not matched to a gene; V was cut back by 4 bases and J by 1 base. This CDR3 comprises 15 residues. The germline V gene encodes CDR1 LNHDA and CDR2 SQIVND (reference sequence). CDR3 sequence: CASSNRGQNTGELFF. The CDR3 DNA sequence: TGTGCCAGTAGTAACAGGGGACAGAACACCGGGGAGCTGTTTTTT.

This chain connects TRBV19 to TRBJ2-3; 7 nucleotides line up with TRBD1. Germline V gene sequence: CDR1 LNHDA, CDR2 SQIVND (reference sequence). V was pared by 5 bases and J by 2 bases, with 4 bases of the junction left unmatched. This CDR3 has 14 amino acids. The CDR3 DNA sequence: TGTGCCAGTAGTGAGACAGGGTACACAGATACGCAGTATTTT. It encodes CASSETGYTDTQYF.

The chain couples TRBV28 to TRBJ2-1; 9 nucleotides match TRBD2. The CDR3 sequence is 13 residues long. The trim removed 11 bases at V and 5 bases at J, leaving 7 bases unmatched. Germline CDR1 and CDR2: MDHEN and SYDVKM. The CDR3 nucleotides read TGTGCCGCAAGCGGGGGGTGGGACAATGAGCAGTTCTTC. Amino acid sequence: CAASGGWDNEQFF.

This clone was observed a single time. Here the CDR3 DNA reads TGTGCCAGCAGTTCCCGACAGGGGGGCACTGGAAACACCATATATTTT. It specifies CASSSRQGGTGNTIYF. V and J are TRBV7-6 and TRBJ1-3; 9 bases match TRBD1. The trim removed 6 bases at V and 2 bases at J, leaving 8 bases unmatched. The CDR3 loop spans 16 amino acids. The germline V gene encodes CDR1 SGHVS and CDR2 FNYEAQ. Using reference TRBV7-6 and TRBJ1-3 for the parts outside the CDR3, the full variable domain is GAGVSQSPRYKVTKRGQDVALRCDPISGHVSLYWYRQALGQGPEFLTYFNYEAQQDKSGLPNDRFSAERPEGSISTLTIQRTEQRDSAMYRCASSSRQGGTGNTIYFGEGSWLTVV.

The CDR3 region is CASSRGGDYEQYF. The CDR3 DNA reads as TGTGCCAGCTCCCGTGGAGGGGACTACGAGCAGTACTTC. The genes are TRBV18 and TRBJ2-7; D possibly corresponds to TRBD2 (6 bases). The CDR3 is made up of 13 amino acids. The V and J ends lost 6 bases and 3 bases respectively, with 12 bases between them. Germline V gene sequence: CDR1 KGHSH, CDR2 LQKENI.

CDR3 protein: CASSLGANTEAFF. The CDR3 nucleotides are TGCGCCAGCAGCTTGGGGGCTAACACTGAAGCTTTCTTT. The V and J genes are TRBV5-1 and TRBJ1-1; D remains unclear. Trimming left V 0 bases short and J 2 bases short, with 5 bases between. The CDR3 is made up of 13 amino acids. Per germline, CDR1 SGHRS and CDR2 YFSETQ.

The count of this clone is one. The chain carries TRBV30 and TRBJ2-5; possible D gene TRBD2, 6 bases. CDR1 GTSNPN and CDR2 SVGIG come from the germline V gene (reference sequence). Trimming cost V 0 bases and J 5 bases, with 16 bases left between them. This CDR3 has 15 residues. This CDR3 is CAWSVAGLRGETQYF. The CDR3 DNA reads as TGTGCCTGGAGTGTAGCAGGGCTCCGGGGGGAGACCCAGTACTTC.

The V gene is TRBV2, the J gene TRBJ2-2; 13 nucleotides line up with TRBD2. V lost 6 bases, J lost 5 bases, and 6 bases stayed unmatched. Germline lookup yields CDR1 SNHLY and CDR2 FYNNEI. The CDR3 length is 16 residues. DNA for the CDR3: TGTGCCAGCAGACTACCGGGACTAGCGGGAACCGGGGAGCTGTTTTTT. Its protein is CASRLPGLAGTGELFF.

The chain links TRBV5-4 to TRBJ2-6; TRBD1 might be the D (6 bases). The CDR3 totals 15 residues. Looked up from germline, CDR1 is SGHNT and CDR2 is YYREEE (reference sequence). Trimming shortened V by 2 bases and J by 1 base, and 7 bases separated the two germline ends. This CDR3 is CASSLQGSGANVLTF. In nucleotides, the CDR3 is TGTGCCAGCAGCTTACAGGGTTCTGGGGCCAACGTCCTGACTTTC.

This chain connects TRBV29-1 to TRBJ2-2; 10 bases are shared with TRBD1. The CDR3 loop spans 15 amino acids. CDR1 and CDR2 (germline): SQVTM, ANQGSEA. V shed 5 bases, J shed 6 bases, and the junction held 9 bases outside the gene matches. CDR3 coding DNA: TGCAGCGTTAGTCAGGACAGGGGGAAAGCCGGGGAGCTGTTTTTT. This codes for CSVSQDRGKAGELFF.

V is TRBV19 and J is TRBJ1-2; possibly TRBD1 for D (6 bases). The CDR3 is 15 residues long. V shed 6 bases and J shed 1 base, with 15 bases lying between them. Germline V gene lookup returns CDR1 LNHDA and CDR2 SQIVND (reference sequence). DNA of the CDR3: TGTGCCAGTAGGATAAGTGGCAGGGGTAACTATGGCTACACCTTC. Translating gives CASRISGRGNYGYTF.

This clone was observed a few times. The chain combines TRBV19 with TRBJ2-7, with 8 nucleotides matching TRBD2. Germline V CDR1 and CDR2: LNHDA, SQIVND (reference sequence). V lost 5 bases, J lost 7 bases, and 10 bases stayed unmatched. The CDR3 runs 14 residues. The CDR3 region has the DNA TGTGCCAGTAGTGGAGTAGCGGGGACTCGGGAGCAGTACTTC. Protein sequence: CASSGVAGTREQYF.

This clone came up a few times. The CDR3 sequence: CASSLWLAGGSNEQFF. CDR3 coding DNA: TGTGCCAGCAGTTTATGGCTAGCGGGGGGCTCCAATGAGCAGTTCTTC. The J gene is TRBJ2-1, the V gene TRBV28; 11 bases are shared with TRBD2. V lost 0 bases and J lost 6; bases outside the gene matches: 4. The CDR3 sequence is 16 residues long. Germline V gene lookup returns CDR1 MDHEN and CDR2 SYDVKM. The full variable domain, in which reference TRBV28 and TRBJ2-1 provide the parts outside the CDR3, is DVKVTQSSRYLVKRTGEKVFLECVQDMDHENMFWYRQDPGLGLRLIYFSYDVKMKEKGDIPEGYSVSREKKERFSLILESASTNQTSMYLCASSLWLAGGSNEQFFGPGTRLTVL.